The 5 T cell receptor beta chains given below trace back to one sample, sequenced in a study of blood T cell repertoires in COVID-19. Profiled with immunoSEQ multiplex PCR; TCRdb holds only in-frame clones, not every one. The sample lists about 98,000 clones, approximately 86% seen once, with around 2.9% in the top ten. The sequenced material came from peripheral blood. The receptors were gathered from a man aged 45-60 years with active or convalescent COVID-19.

The chain has TRBV11-1 and TRBJ2-5; 11 bases are a match to TRBD2. The CDR3 extends over 16 amino acids. Germline lookup yields CDR1 SGHAT and CDR2 FQDESV (reference sequence). With 4 bases clipped from V and 5 bases from J, the junction kept 9 bases outside the gene matches. In DNA, the CDR3 is TGTGCCAGCAGCTCGAATAGCGGGGGGGCCGGCGAGACCCAGTACTTC. Protein product: CASSSNSGGAGETQYF.

This chain uses TRBV7-9 with TRBJ2-5, with D possibly TRBD2 on 5 matching bases. Deletions cut 1 base from V and 8 bases from J, with 14 bases between. The CDR3 is 14 residues long. The germline gives CDR1 SEHNR, CDR2 FQNEAQ (reference sequence). DNA of the CDR3: TGTGCCAGCAGCTTAGAGGGAGAGGAGCATACCCAGTACTTC. Translated, it gives CASSLEGEEHTQYF.

The rearrangement uses TRBV11-2 and TRBJ2-2; 7 bases map to TRBD1. The junction had 6 bases not matched to a gene; V was cut back by 2 bases and J by 6 bases. Germline CDR1 SGHAT, CDR2 FQNNGV. The CDR3 is 15 amino acids. This CDR3 is CASSLSPGGPGELFF. DNA of the CDR3: TGTGCCAGCAGCTTAAGTCCAGGGGGTCCCGGGGAGCTGTTTTTT.

The V and J genes are TRBV18 and TRBJ1-1, with a tentative D call TRBD1 (5 bases). Germline V gives CDR1 KGHSH, CDR2 LQKENI. With 4 bases removed from V and 5 bases from J, the gap between germline ends came to 8 bases. This CDR3 spans 12 amino acids. This chain's CDR3 is CASSLTDTEAFF. The CDR3 DNA reads as TGTGCCAGCTCACTGACAGATACTGAAGCTTTCTTT.

V gene TRBV4-3 combines with J gene TRBJ2-2; D gene unclear. The germline CDR1 and CDR2 sequences are LGHNA and YSLEER. The CDR3 spans 13 residues. Trimming pared 3 bases from V and 6 bases from J, leaving 8 bases between. CDR3 residues: CASSHSAAGELFF. The CDR3 DNA reads TGCGCCAGCAGCCATTCCGCGGCCGGGGAGCTGTTTTTT.